What follows describes a single T cell receptor beta chain. Donors comprised only Caucasian adults living in Nashville, Tennessee. From germline, CDR1 is SGHTA and CDR2 FQGTGA. The CDR3 is made up of 13 amino acids. V lost 4 bases to trimming and J lost 6 bases; unmatched junction nucleotides: 6. The sample comes from a study of shared clonotypes between healthy human individuals. Sequencing used immunoSEQ multiplex PCR; TCRdb keeps in-frame clones, though not all of them. Of some 2.1 million clones detected, roughly 94% appear once; the ten largest clones hold 0.1% to 0.15%. This rearrangement joins TRBV7-3 to TRBJ2-7, with 7 bases aligning to TRBD2. This TCR derives from a man younger than 30 in good health. Input material: naive CD4+ T cells sorted from blood. As for subset: CD45RA+ positively selected. CDR3 nucleotides: TGTGCCAGCAGCTCCGTCAGGGAGGGCGAGCAGTACTTC. Translated: CASSSVREGEQYF. Variable domain in full (rest from reference TRBV7-3 and TRBJ2-7): GAGVSQTPSNKVTEKGKYVELRCDPISGHTALYWYRQSLGQGPEFLIYFQGTGAADDSGLPNDRFFAVRPEGSVSTLKIQRTERGDSAVYLCASSSVREGEQYFGPGTRLTVT.